This T cell receptor beta chain emerged from a study of blood T cell repertoires in COVID-19. Original methodology: Reference gene primer amplification gave nucleated cell count estimates. Data came from immunoSEQ multiplex PCR; TCRdb stores just in-frame clones and leaves some out. V and J calls and clone size are copied from that table; D and trimming were computed from the DNA. The sample holds roughly 43,000 clones, about 91% seen once. Germline V gene data show CDR1 as MNHGY and CDR2 as SAAAGT. This CDR3 has 16 amino acids. Trimming shortened V by 2 bases and J by 5 bases, and 18 bases separated the two germline ends.

The clonotype comes from a human donor in a cohort sampled during active COVID-19. This chain uses TRBV6-8 with TRBJ2-5; D is unclear. The sample was peripheral blood. The DNA of the CDR3 is TGTGCCAGCAGTTACCACCCCAAGGCTAGTGCGGAGACCCAGTACTTC. Translation gives CASSYHPKASAETQYF.